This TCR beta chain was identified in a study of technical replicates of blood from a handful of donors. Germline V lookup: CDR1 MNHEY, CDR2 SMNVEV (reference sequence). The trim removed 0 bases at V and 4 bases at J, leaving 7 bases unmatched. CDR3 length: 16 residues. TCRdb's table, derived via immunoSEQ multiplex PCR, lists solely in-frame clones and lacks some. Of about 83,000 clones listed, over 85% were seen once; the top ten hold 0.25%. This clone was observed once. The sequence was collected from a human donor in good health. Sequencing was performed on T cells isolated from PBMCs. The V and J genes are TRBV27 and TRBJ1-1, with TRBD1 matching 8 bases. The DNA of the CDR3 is TGTGCCAGCAGTTTATCTTCATACGGACAGGGCACTGAAGCTTTCTTT. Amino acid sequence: CASSLSSYGQGTEAFF.